This T cell receptor (beta chain) is drawn from a study of shared clonotypes between healthy human individuals. Study results and caveats: Memory subsets generally showed smaller estimated richness than naive subsets did.

Worth noting for this clone: Its antigen is currently unknown.

The CDR3 is 14 residues long. With 3 bases clipped from V and 4 bases from J, the junction kept 5 bases outside the gene matches. The germline CDR1 and CDR2 sequences are SQVTM and ANQGSEA. This table comes from immunoSEQ multiplex PCR, and its TCRdb copy is limited to in-frame clones, with some not included. The sample comprises some 580,000 clones, more than 95% of which are singletons, and roughly 0.05% rests with the top ten. Sequencing input: naive CD4+ T cells sorted from blood. The subset: CD45RA+ positively selected. The sequence was collected from a woman in her twenties or thirties in good health. The chain combines TRBV29-1 with TRBJ2-1; TRBD2 aligns across 8 bases. CDR3 residues: CSVESSGLYNEQFF. DNA for the CDR3: TGCAGCGTTGAGTCTAGCGGGCTGTACAATGAGCAGTTCTTC.